A single sample is the source of the 4 T cell receptor beta chains below, sequenced in a study of blood T cell repertoires in COVID-19. The protocol was immunoSEQ multiplex PCR, while the TCRdb copy is restricted to in-frame clones and leaves out a portion. The repertoire holds 140,000 or so clones, with roughly four fifths as singletons. The sequencing sample was made of PBMCs or T cells enriched from blood (not recorded which). The source is a woman aged 18-29 years who had been exposed to COVID-19.

The gene calls are TRBV29-1 and TRBJ1-2, with a tentative D call TRBD1 (5 bases). V was trimmed by 3 bases and J by 6 bases, leaving 11 bases between them. Germline V CDR1 and CDR2: SQVTM, ANQGSEA. The CDR3 has 12 residues. Here the CDR3 reads CSVEVAGHGYTF. The CDR3 DNA is TGCAGCGTTGAGGTCGCAGGGCATGGCTACACCTTC.

V usage is TRBV7-2 and J usage is TRBJ2-3; D call uncertain. The CDR3 totals 14 residues. The V gene's germline CDR1 is SGHTA and CDR2 FQGNSA. V was trimmed by 5 bases and J by 0 bases, leaving 9 bases between them. CDR3 in DNA: TGTGCCAGCAGCCCCTACCTTAGCACAGATACGCAGTATTTT. Protein product: CASSPYLSTDTQYF.

This sequence joins TRBV2 and TRBJ2-1; 8 bases match TRBD2. The CDR3 consists of 13 residues. From germline, CDR1 is SNHLY and CDR2 FYNNEI. V lost 7 bases, J lost 5 bases, and 4 bases stayed unmatched. In DNA, the CDR3 is TGTGCCAGCATCCCGGGACTAGACAATGAGCAGTTCTTC. It codes for CASIPGLDNEQFF.

This chain uses TRBV9 with TRBJ1-1; TRBD1 is a possible D gene (6 bases). V lost 0 bases and J lost 1, with 7 bases in between. The CDR3 loop spans 14 amino acids. CDR1 SGDLS and CDR2 YYNGEE come from the germline V gene. The CDR3 DNA sequence: TGTGCCAGCAGCGTAGTCAGGGGGAACACTGAAGCTTTCTTT. This codes for CASSVVRGNTEAFF.